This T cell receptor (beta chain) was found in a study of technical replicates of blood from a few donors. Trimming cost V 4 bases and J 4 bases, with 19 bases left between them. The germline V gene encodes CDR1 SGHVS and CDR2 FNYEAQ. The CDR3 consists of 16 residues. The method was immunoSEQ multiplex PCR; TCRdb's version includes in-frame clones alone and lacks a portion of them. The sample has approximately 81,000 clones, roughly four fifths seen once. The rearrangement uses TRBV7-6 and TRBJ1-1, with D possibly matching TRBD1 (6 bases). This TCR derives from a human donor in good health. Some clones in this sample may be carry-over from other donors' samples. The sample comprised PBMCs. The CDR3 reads CASSSPGGPQLTEAFF. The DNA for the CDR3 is TGTGCCAGCAGCTCGCCGGGGGGGCCACAACTCACTGAAGCTTTCTTT.